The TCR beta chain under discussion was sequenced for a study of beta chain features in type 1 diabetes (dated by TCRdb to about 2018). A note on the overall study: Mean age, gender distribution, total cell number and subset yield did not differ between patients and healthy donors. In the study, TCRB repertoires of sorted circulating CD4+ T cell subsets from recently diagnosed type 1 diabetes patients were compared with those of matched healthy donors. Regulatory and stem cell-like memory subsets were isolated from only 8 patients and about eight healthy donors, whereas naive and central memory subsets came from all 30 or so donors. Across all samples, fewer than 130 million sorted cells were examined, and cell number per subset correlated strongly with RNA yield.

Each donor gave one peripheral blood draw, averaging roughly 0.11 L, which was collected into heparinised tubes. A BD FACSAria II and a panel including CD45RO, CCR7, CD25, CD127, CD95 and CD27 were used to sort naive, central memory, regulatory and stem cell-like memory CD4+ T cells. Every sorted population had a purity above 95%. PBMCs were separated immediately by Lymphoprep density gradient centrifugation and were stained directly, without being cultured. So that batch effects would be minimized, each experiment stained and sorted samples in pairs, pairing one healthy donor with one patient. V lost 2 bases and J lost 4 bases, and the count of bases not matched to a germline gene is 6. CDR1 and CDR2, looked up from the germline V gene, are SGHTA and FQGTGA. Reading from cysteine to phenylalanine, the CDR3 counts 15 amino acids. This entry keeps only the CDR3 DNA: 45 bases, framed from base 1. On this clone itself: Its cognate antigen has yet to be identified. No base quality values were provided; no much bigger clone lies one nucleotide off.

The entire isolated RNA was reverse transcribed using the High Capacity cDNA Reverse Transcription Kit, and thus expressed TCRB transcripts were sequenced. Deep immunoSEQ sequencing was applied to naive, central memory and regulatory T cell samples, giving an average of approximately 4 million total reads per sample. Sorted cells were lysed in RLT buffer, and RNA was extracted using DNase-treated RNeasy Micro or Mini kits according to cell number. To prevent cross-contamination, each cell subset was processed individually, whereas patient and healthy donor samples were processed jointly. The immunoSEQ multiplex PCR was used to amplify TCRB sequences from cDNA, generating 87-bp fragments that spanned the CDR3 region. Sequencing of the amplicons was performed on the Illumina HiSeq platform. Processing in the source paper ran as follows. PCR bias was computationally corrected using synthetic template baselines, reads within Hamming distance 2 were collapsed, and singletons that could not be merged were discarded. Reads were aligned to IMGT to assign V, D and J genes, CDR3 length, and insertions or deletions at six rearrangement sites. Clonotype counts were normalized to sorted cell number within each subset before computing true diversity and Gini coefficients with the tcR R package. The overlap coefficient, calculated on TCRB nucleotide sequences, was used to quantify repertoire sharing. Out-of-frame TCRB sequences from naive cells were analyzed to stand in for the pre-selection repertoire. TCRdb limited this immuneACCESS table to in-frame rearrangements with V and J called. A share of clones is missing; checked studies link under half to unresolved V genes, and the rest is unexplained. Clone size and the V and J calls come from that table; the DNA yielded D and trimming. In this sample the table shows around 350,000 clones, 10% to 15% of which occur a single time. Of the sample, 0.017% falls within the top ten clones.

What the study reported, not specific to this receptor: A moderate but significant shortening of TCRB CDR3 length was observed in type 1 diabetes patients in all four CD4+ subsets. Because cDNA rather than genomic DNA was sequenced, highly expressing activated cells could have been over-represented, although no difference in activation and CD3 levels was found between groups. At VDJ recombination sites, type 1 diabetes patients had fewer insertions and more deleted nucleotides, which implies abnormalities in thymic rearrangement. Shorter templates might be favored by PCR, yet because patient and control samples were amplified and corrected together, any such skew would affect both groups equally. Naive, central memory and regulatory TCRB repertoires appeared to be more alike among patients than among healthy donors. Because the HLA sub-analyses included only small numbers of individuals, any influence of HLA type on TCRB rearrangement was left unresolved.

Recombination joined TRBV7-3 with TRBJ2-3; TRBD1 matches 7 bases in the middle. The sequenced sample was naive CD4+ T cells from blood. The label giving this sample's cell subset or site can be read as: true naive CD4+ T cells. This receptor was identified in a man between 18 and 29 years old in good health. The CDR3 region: CASSLATGKADTQYF. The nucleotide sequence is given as TGTGCCAGCAGCTTAGCGACAGGGAAGGCAGATACGCAGTATTTT. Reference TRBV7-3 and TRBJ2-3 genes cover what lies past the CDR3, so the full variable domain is GAGVSQTPSNKVTEKGKYVELRCDPISGHTALYWYRQSLGQGPEFLIYFQGTGAADDSGLPNDRFFAVRPEGSVSTLKIQRTERGDSAVYLCASSLATGKADTQYFGPGTRLTVL.